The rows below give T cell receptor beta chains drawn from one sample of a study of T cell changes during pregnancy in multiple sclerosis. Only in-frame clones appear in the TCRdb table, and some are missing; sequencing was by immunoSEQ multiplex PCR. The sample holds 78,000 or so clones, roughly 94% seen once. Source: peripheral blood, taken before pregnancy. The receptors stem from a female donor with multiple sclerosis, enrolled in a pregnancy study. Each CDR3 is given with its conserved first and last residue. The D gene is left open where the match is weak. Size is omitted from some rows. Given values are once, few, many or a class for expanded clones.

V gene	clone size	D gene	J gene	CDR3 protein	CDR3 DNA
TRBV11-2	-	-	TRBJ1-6	CASSLGEAGGSSYNSPLHF	TGTGCCAGCAGCTTGGGGGAGGCGGGGGGGAGCTCCTATAATTCACCCCTCCACTTT
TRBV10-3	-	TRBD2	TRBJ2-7	CAISESGLSGAAYEQYF	TGTGCCATCAGTGAGTCTGGGCTGAGCGGGGCCGCCTACGAGCAGTACTTC
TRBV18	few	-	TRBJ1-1	CASSPRQINTEAFF	TGTGCCAGCTCACCACGGCAGATAAACACTGAAGCTTTCTTT
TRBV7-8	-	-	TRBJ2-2	CASSGRTSGELFF	TGTGCCAGCAGCGGAAGGACATCCGGGGAGCTGTTTTTT
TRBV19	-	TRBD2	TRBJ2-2	CASIKRGATGELFF	TGTGCCAGTATCAAGCGGGGGGCCACCGGGGAGCTGTTTTTT
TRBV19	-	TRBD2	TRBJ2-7	CASSIPRTSGGYTYEQYF	TGTGCCAGTAGTATTCCTCGGACGAGCGGGGGTTATACCTACGAGCAGTACTTC
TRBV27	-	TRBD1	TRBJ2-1	CASSSEDRAYNEQFF	TGTGCCAGCAGTTCCGAGGACAGGGCCTACAATGAGCAGTTCTTC
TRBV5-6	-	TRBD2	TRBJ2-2	CASSSGLAEGGELFF	TGTGCCAGCAGCTCGGGACTAGCTGAGGGCGGGGAGCTGTTTTTT
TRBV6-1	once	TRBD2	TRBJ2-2	CASRGRAGEGELFF	TGTGCCAGCAGGGGCAGGGCGGGAGAGGGGGAGCTGTTTTTT
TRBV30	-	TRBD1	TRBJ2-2	CAWSRRGQVVTGELFF	TGTGCCTGGAGTCGGAGGGGACAGGTGGTCACCGGGGAGCTGTTTTTT
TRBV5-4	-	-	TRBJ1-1	CASSSGQAGAGTEAFF	TGTGCCAGCAGCTCCGGCCAGGCGGGGGCGGGCACTGAAGCTTTCTTT
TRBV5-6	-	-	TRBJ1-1	CASSLAVSEAFF	TGTGCCAGCAGCTTGGCGGTATCTGAAGCTTTCTTT
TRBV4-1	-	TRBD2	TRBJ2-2	CASSQEVTGTRAGELFF	TGCGCCAGCAGCCAAGAAGTAACCGGGACTAGGGCCGGGGAGCTGTTTTTT